The rows below give T cell receptor beta chains drawn from one sample of a study of T cells in localized non-small cell lung cancer. The repertoire was sequenced with immunoSEQ multiplex PCR; TCRdb's copy has only in-frame clones and lacks some. The profile covers approximately 2,500 clones, with around 20% appearing a single time and around 7.7% taken by the ten largest. The material was lung tumor tissue, obtained before any cancer treatment. These receptors all stem from a male donor aged 60 or over with stage III squamous cell lung carcinoma. CDR3s include the opening cysteine and the closing phenylalanine or tryptophan. D genes are given only for firm matches. Not all rows give a size; the values are once, few, many and, for expanded clones, a class.

D,J,V,size,CDR3,DNA
.,TRBJ1-1,TRBV11-3,.,CASSLVDRNTEAFF,TGTGCCAGCAGCTTAGTTGACAGGAACACTGAAGCTTTCTTT
TRBD1,TRBJ1-1,TRBV5-1,few,CASSEPQGRYTEAFF,TGCGCCAGCAGCGAGCCACAGGGGAGGTACACTGAAGCTTTCTTT
TRBD2,TRBJ2-1,TRBV11-3,few,CASSLSRGGLNEQFF,TGTGCCAGCAGCTTATCGCGGGGGGGCTTAAATGAGCAGTTCTTC
.,TRBJ2-5,TRBV6-7,few,CASRAPVQETQYF,TGTGCCAGCAGGGCGCCGGTGCAAGAGACCCAGTACTTC
TRBD1,TRBJ2-2,TRBV11-3,.,CASSLSSQGNGELFF,TGTGCCAGCAGCTTATCTTCACAGGGGAACGGGGAGCTGTTTTTT
TRBD1,TRBJ1-1,TRBV18,few,CASSPPRPGTGNTEAFF,TGTGCCAGCTCACCACCCCGCCCCGGGACAGGGAACACTGAAGCTTTCTTT
TRBD1,TRBJ1-6,TRBV18,few,CASSPRTGENSPLHF,TGTGCCAGCTCACCCCGGACAGGGGAGAATTCACCCCTCCACTTT
.,TRBJ1-4,TRBV6-8,few,CASSFVGQSLLFF,TGTGCCAGCAGTTTTGTAGGACAATCGTTACTGTTTTTT
TRBD1,TRBJ1-6,TRBV11-3,medium-sized,CASSLGQKNSPLHF,TGTGCCAGCAGCTTGGGACAGAAAAATTCACCCCTCCACTTT
.,TRBJ2-3,TRBV18,.,CASSPEQVTDTQYF,TGTGCCAGCTCACCAGAACAAGTCACAGATACGCAGTATTTT
TRBD2,TRBJ2-1,TRBV9,few,CASSAGTSVNNEQFF,TGTGCCAGCAGCGCCGGGACTAGCGTTAACAATGAGCAGTTCTTC
.,TRBJ1-4,TRBV6-1,few,CASSEAASRAHEKLFF,TGTGCCAGCAGTGAAGCGGCCAGCCGGGCCCATGAAAAACTGTTTTTT
.,TRBJ2-1,TRBV19,few,CASSPPYNEQFF,TGTGCCAGTAGTCCCCCCTACAATGAGCAGTTCTTC
TRBD1,TRBJ1-5,TRBV6-8,few,CAISTGDSNQPQHF,TGTGCCATCAGTACAGGGGATAGCAATCAGCCCCAGCATTTT
.,TRBJ2-3,TRBV19,.,CASSIFGGVQYF,TGTGCCAGTAGTATATTCGGGGGAGTGCAGTATTTT
.,TRBJ1-2,TRBV6-8,few,CASSYKTKSYGYTF,TGTGCCAGCAGTTATAAGACAAAGAGCTATGGCTACACCTTC
.,TRBJ1-2,TRBV6-8,many,CASSSILQVLEGYTF,TGTGCCAGCAGTTCCATACTACAGGTCCTCGAGGGCTACACCTTC
.,TRBJ1-4,TRBV12-5,once,CASGLGPDMATNEKLFF,TGTGCTAGTGGTTTGGGGCCGGACATGGCAACTAATGAAAAACTGTTTTTT
TRBD1,TRBJ2-7,TRBV6-8,few,CAISGDRVYEQYF,TGTGCCATCAGTGGAGACAGGGTTTACGAGCAGTACTTC
.,TRBJ2-3,TRBV6-8,few,CASSQTRDTQYF,TGTGCCAGCAGCCAGACAAGAGATACGCAGTATTTT
TRBD1,TRBJ1-4,TRBV11-3,.,CASSPRDRGRANEKLFF,TGTGCCAGCAGCCCAAGGGACAGGGGGAGGGCTAATGAAAAACTGTTTTTT
.,TRBJ1-5,TRBV6-8,.,CASSYSAGSNQPQHF,TGTGCCAGCAGTTACTCAGCAGGGAGCAATCAGCCCCAGCATTTT
TRBD1,TRBJ2-2,TRBV5-1,few,CASSSRDRGRRDPQLNTGELFF,TGCGCCAGCAGCTCCCGGGACAGGGGGCGACGGGACCCCCAATTGAACACCGGGGAGCTGTTTTTT